This T cell receptor (beta chain) was found in a study of PD-1 blockade in classical Hodgkin lymphoma. In the study overall: Treatment was intravenous nivolumab, 3 mg/kg every 2 weeks, until progression.

The length of the CDR3 is 15 residues. Germline CDR1 and CDR2: MNHEY and SVGAGI. Trimming removed 6 bases from V and 5 bases from J, with 17 bases in between. Profiling relied on immunoSEQ multiplex PCR, and the TCRdb table lists in-frame clones only, not all of them. In the table there are around 20,000 clones, about 80% of which are singletons. As for time point: cycle 4 day 1 (C4D1), after less than seven weeks of nivolumab. Relapse was seen in all patients after autologous stem cell transplantation, and brentuximab vedotin exposure was variable. The receptor's source is a human donor with classical Hodgkin lymphoma. The sequences come from peripheral blood mononuclear cells (PBMCs), collected before the fourth cycle of nivolumab. The chain links TRBV6-5 to TRBJ2-1; D could derive from TRBD1 or TRBD2 (5 bases each). The chain's CDR3 is CASSGLPSGHNEQFF. Here the CDR3 DNA reads TGTGCCAGCAGCGGCCTCCCCTCGGGACACAATGAGCAGTTCTTC.